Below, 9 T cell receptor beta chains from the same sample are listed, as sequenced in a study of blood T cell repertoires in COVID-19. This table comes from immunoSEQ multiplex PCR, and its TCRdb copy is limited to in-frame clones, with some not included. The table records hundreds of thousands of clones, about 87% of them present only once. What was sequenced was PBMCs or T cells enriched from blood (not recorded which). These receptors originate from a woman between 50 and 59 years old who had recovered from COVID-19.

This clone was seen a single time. CDR3 sequence reads: CASSLGNTGLWFGYTF. As DNA, the CDR3 is TGCGCCAGCAGCTTGGGAAACACAGGGTTATGGTTTGGCTACACCTTC. J is TRBJ1-2 and V is TRBV5-1; D is perhaps TRBD1 (6 bases). The CDR3 has 16 amino acids. V was cut by 0 bases and J by 7 bases, with 19 bases left in between. Germline V lookup: CDR1 SGHRS, CDR2 YFSETQ.

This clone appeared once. The CDR3 nucleotides read TGTGCCAGCCAGGGCCAGTCTAACTATGGCTACACCTTC. The encoded protein is CASQGQSNYGYTF. The J gene is TRBJ1-2, the V gene TRBV19; possibly TRBD1 for D (5 bases). This CDR3 is built from 13 residues. Trimming stripped 9 bases from V and 0 bases from J, with 11 bases between. Germline V gene data show CDR1 as LNHDA and CDR2 as SQIVND (reference sequence).

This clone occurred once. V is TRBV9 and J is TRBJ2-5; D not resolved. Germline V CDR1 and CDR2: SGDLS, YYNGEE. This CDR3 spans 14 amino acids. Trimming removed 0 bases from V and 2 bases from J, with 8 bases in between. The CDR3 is CASSVANSQETQYF. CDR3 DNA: TGTGCCAGCAGCGTAGCTAACAGTCAAGAGACCCAGTACTTC.

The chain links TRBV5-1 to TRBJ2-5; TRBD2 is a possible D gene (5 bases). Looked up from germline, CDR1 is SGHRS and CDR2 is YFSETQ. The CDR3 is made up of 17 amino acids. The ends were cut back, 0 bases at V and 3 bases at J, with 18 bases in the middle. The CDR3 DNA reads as TGCGCCAGCAGCTTGGGAAGTCTGGGAGAAACAGAAGAGACCCAGTACTTC. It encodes CASSLGSLGETEETQYF.

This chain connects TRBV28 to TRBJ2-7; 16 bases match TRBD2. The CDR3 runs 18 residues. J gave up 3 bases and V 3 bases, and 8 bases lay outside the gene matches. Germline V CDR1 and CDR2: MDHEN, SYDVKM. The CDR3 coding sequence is TGTGCCAGCAGTTTGGGACTAGCGGGAGGGACTCGTCTCTACGAGCAGTACTTC. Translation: CASSLGLAGGTRLYEQYF.

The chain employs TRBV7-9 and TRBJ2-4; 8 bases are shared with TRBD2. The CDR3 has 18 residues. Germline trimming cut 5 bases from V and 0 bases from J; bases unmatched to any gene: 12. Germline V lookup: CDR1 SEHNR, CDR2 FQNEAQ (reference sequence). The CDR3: CASSPGVAGLLAKNIQYF. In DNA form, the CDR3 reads TGTGCCAGCAGCCCCGGAGTAGCGGGGCTACTAGCCAAAAACATTCAGTACTTC.

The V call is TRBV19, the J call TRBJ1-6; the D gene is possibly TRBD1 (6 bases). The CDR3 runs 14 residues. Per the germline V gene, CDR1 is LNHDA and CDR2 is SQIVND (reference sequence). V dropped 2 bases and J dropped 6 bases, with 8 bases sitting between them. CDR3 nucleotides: TGTGCCAGTAGTATACTGGGGGCTAATTCACCCCTCCACTTT. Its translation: CASSILGANSPLHF.

CDR3 in DNA: TGCGCCAGCAGCCAAGACGGGAAGGAGATCGGAAAACTGTTTTTT. Its protein product is CASSQDGKEIGKLFF. This rearrangement joins TRBV4-1 to TRBJ1-4; no clear D. The CDR3 has 15 residues. Per the germline V gene, CDR1 is MGHRA and CDR2 is YSYEKL. V was clipped by 0 bases and J by 10 bases, with 15 bases between them.

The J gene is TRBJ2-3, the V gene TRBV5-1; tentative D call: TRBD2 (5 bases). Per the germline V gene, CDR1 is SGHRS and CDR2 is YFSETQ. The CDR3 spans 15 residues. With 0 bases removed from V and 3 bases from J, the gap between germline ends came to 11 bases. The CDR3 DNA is TGCGCCAGCAGCTTGGCGGGGTTAGAAACAGATACGCAGTATTTT. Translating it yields CASSLAGLETDTQYF.